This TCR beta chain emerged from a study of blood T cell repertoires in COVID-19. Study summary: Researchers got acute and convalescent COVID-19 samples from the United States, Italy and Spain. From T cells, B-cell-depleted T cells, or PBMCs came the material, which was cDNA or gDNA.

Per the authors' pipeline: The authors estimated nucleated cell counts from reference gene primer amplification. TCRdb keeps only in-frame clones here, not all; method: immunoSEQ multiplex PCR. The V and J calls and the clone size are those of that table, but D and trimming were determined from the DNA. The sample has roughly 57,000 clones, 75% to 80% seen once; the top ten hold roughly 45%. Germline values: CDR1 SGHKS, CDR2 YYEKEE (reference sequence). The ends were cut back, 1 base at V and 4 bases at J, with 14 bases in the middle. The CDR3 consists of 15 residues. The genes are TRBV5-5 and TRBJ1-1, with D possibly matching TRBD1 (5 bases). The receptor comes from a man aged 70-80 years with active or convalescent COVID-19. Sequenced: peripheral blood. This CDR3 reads CASSLFAGMTTEAFF. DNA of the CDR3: TGTGCCAGCAGCTTGTTTGCAGGGATGACCACTGAAGCTTTCTTT.